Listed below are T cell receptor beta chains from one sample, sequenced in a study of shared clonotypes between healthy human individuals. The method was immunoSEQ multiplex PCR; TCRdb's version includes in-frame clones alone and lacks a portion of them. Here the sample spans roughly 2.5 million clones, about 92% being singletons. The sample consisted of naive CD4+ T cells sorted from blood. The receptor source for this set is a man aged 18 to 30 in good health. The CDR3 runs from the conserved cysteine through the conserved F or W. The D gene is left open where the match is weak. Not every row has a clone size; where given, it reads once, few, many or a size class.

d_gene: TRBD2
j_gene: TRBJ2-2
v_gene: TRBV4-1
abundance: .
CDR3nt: TGCGCCAGCAGCCACCCTAGCGGGGGTTTCCGGGGAGAGCTGTTTTTT
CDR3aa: CASSHPSGGFRGELFF

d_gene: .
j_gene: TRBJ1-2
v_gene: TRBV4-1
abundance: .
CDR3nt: TGCGCCAGCAGCCAGGCCCGGGACACAACCTTGGTGGGAGGCTACACCTTC
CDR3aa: CASSQARDTTLVGGYTF

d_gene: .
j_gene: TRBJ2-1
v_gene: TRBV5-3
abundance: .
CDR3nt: TGTGCCAGAAGCCGAATTGCCCTTGTCAATGAGCAGTTCTTC
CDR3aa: CARSRIALVNEQFF

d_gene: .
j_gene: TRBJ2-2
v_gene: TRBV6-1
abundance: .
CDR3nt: TGTGCCAGCAGTCCGGACTGGTTCACCGGGGAGCTGTTTTTT
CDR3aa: CASSPDWFTGELFF

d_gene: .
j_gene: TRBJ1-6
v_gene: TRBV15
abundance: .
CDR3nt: TGTGCCACCAGCAGAGATATGGCCAACCCGACGACCTCCTATAATTCACCCCTCCACTTT
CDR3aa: CATSRDMANPTTSYNSPLHF

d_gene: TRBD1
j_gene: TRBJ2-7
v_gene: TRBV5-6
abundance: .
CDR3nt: TGTGCCAGCAGCGGGAGACAGGGAGCTTTTTCCGAGCAGTACTTC
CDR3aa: CASSGRQGAFSEQYF

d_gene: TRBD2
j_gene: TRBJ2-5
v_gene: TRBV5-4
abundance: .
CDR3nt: TGTGCCAGCAGCTTCGGGACTAGCGGAGGGCAAGAGACCCAGTACTTC
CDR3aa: CASSFGTSGGQETQYF

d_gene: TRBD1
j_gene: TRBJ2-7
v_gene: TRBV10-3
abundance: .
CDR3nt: TGTGCCATCAGTGAGGGGGACAGGAGCTACGAGCAGTACTTC
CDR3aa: CAISEGDRSYEQYF

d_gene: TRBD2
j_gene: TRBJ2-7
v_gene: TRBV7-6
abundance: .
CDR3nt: TGTGCCAGCAGCTTGGGACTAGCGGGGGGGACGAGCTCCTACGAGCAGTACTTC
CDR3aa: CASSLGLAGGTSSYEQYF

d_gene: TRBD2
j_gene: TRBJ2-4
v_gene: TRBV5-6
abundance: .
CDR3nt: TGTGCCAGCAGCACTAGCGGGAAAGCCAAAAACATTCAGTACTTC
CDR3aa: CASSTSGKAKNIQYF

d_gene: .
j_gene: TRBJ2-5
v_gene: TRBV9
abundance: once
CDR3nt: TGTGCCAGCAGCCCCGGGACTCTTCAAGAGACCCAGTACTTC
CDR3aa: CASSPGTLQETQYF

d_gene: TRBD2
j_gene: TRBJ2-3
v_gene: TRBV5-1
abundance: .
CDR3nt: TGCGCCAGCAGCTTGGGCCCACTAGCGGGAAGCACAGATACGCAGTATTTT
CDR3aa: CASSLGPLAGSTDTQYF

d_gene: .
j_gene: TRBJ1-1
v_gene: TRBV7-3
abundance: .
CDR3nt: TGTGCCAGCAGCCCTAACATGAACACTGAAGCTTTCTTT
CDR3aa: CASSPNMNTEAFF

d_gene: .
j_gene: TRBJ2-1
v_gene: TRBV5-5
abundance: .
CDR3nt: TGTGCCAGCAGCTTGGCAGGCAGCTCCTACAATGAGCAGTTCTTC
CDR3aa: CASSLAGSSYNEQFF

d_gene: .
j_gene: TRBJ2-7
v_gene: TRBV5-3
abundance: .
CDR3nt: TGTGCCAGAAGCTTGCTTCCGATGGATTCCTACGAGCAGTACTTC
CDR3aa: CARSLLPMDSYEQYF

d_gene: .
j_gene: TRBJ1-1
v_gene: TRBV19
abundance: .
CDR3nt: TGTGCCAGTAGTTCCGGGACGGTGACTGAAGCTTTCTTT
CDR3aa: CASSSGTVTEAFF

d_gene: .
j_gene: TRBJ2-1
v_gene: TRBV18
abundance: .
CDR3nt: TGTGCCAGCTCACCTCGCGGGGATTACAATGAGCAGTTCTTC
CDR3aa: CASSPRGDYNEQFF

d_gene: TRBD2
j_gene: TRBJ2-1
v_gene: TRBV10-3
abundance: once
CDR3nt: TGTGCCATCAGTGATGGGGGACTATACTTAGAGCAGTTCTTC
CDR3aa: CAISDGGLYLEQFF

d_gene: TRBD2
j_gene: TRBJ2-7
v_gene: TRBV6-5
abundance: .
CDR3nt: TGTGCCAGCAGTTACGGGGGGGAGGGGAAGGGCTACGAGCAGTACTTC
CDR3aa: CASSYGGEGKGYEQYF

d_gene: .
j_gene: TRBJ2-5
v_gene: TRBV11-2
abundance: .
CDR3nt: TGTGCCAGCAGCTTCGGGGGTTCGGCGGAGACCCAGTACTTC
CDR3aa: CASSFGGSAETQYF

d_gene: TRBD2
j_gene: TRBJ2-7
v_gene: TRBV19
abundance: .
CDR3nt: TGTGCCAGTAGTATAGATCCCACTAGCGGGAGTAATAACTACGAGCAGTACTTC
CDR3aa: CASSIDPTSGSNNYEQYF

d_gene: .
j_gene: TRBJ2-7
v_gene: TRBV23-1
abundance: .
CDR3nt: TGCGCCAGCACCGTTAATCCGGGACCAACGTACGAGCAGTACTTC
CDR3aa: CASTVNPGPTYEQYF

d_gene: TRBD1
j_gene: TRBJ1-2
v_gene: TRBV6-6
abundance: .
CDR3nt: TGTGCCGGGAGACAGGGAGGTAACTATGGCTACACCTTC
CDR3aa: CAGRQGGNYGYTF

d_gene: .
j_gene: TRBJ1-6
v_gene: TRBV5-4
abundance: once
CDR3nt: TGTGCCAGCAGGCAGGGAGATTCACCCCTCCACTTT
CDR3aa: CASRQGDSPLHF

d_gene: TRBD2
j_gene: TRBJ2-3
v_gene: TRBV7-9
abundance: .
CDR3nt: TGTGCCAGCAGCTTGTCGGGGCTAGCGGGAGAGGGGGATACGCAGTATTTT
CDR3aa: CASSLSGLAGEGDTQYF

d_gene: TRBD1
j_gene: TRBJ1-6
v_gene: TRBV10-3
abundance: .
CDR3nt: TGTGCCATCAGTGAGTCGGGGACAGGGAACTCCTATAATTCACCCCTCCACTTT
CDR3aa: CAISESGTGNSYNSPLHF

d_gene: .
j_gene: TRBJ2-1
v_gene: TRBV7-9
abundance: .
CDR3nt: TGTGCCAGCAGCTTAAAACAGGGTGGTAATGAGCAGTTCTTC
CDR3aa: CASSLKQGGNEQFF

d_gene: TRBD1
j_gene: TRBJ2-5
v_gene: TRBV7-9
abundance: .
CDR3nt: TGTGCCAGCAGCCCCCCCGATCGACAGGGGGGGGAGACCCAGTACTTC
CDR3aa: CASSPPDRQGGETQYF

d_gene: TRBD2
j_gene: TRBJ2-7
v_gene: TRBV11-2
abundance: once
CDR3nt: TGTGCCAGCAGCTTCGGACTAGCAGCCTACGAGCAGTACTTC
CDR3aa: CASSFGLAAYEQYF

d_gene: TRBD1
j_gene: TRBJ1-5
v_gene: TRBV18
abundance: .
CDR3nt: TGTGCCAGCTCACCCCCGGGGACAGCCAACAATCAGCCCCAGCATTTT
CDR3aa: CASSPPGTANNQPQHF

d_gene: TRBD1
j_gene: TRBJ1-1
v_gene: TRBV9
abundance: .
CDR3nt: TGTGCCAGCAGCAAACGGGACAGGGCAGGTAGCACTGAAGCTTTCTTT
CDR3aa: CASSKRDRAGSTEAFF

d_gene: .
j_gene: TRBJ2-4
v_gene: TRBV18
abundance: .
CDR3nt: TGTGCCAGCTCACCGCCATCCGGGGACATTCAGTACTTC
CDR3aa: CASSPPSGDIQYF

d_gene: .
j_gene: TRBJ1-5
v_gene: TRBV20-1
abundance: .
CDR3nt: TGCAGTGCTTCACGGCGGGGGGAAGAACATTTT
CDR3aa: CSASRRGEEHF

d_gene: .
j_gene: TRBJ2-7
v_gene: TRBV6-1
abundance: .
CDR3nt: TGTGCCAGCAACGAGGGAGGGGGTTACGAGCAGTACTTC
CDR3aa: CASNEGGGYEQYF

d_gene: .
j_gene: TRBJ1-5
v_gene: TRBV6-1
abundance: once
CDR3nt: TGTGCCAGCACCATTTCAAGTTATAGCAATCAGCCCCAGCATTTT
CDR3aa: CASTISSYSNQPQHF

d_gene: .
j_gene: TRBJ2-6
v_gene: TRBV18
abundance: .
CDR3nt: TGTGCCAGCTCACCGACGGAGTCTGGGGCCAACGTCCTGACTTTC
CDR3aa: CASSPTESGANVLTF

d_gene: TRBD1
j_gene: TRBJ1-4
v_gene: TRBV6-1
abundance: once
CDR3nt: TGTGCCAGTCGGCCCGGGACAGGGGGTGAAAAACTGTTTTTT
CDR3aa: CASRPGTGGEKLFF

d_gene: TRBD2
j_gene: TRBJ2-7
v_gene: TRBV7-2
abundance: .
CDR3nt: TGTGCCAGCAGCTTAGCAGCGGGAGGGCCTCTCGAGCAGTACTTC
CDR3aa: CASSLAAGGPLEQYF

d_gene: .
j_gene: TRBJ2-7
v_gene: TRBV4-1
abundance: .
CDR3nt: TGCGCCAGCAGCCGCCTACCGACGGGCTACGAGCAGTACTTC
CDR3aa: CASSRLPTGYEQYF

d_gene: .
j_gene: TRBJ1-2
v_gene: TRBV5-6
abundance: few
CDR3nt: TGTGCCAGCAGCCGTTCCGGGACGAGAGGCTACACCTTC
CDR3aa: CASSRSGTRGYTF

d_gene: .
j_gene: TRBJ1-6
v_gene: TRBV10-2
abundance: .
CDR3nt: TGCGCCAGCAGTGAGTCGAAACAGGCCCCCAATTCACCCCTCCACTTT
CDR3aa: CASSESKQAPNSPLHF

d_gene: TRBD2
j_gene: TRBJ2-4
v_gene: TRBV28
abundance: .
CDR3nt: TGTGCCAGCAGTGCCGAAGGGAGGGGCATTCAGTACTTC
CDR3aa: CASSAEGRGIQYF

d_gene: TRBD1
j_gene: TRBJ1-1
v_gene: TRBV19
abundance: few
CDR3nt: TGTGCCAGTAGCGGAGGGGGCTGGAACACTGAAGCTTTCTTT
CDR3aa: CASSGGGWNTEAFF

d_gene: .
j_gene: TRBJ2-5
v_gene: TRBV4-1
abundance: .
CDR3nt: TGCGCCAGCAGCCAAGGTACACAAGAGACCCAGTACTTC
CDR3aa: CASSQGTQETQYF

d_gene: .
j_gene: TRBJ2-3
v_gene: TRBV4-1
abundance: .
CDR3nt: TGCGCCAGCAGCCAAGTTGTTCCGGGCACAGATACGCAGTATTTT
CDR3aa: CASSQVVPGTDTQYF

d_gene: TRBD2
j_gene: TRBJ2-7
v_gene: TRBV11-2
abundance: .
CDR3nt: TGTGCCAGCAGCCCAGGGACTAGCGCTACGAGGCAGTACTTC
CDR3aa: CASSPGTSATRQYF

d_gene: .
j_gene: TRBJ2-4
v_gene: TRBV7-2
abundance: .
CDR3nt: TGTGCCAGCAGCTTAGAACAGGCCCAAAACATTCAGTACTTC
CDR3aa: CASSLEQAQNIQYF

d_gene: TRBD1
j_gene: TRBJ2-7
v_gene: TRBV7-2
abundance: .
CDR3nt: TGTGCCAGCAGCTTAGCTCCGACAGGGATCTACGAGCAGTACTTC
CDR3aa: CASSLAPTGIYEQYF

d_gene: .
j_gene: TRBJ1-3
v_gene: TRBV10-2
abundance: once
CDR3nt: TGCGCCAGCAGGGAAGGTTCTGGAAACACCATATATTTT
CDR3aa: CASREGSGNTIYF

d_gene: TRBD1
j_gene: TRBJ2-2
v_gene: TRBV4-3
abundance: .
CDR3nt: TGCGCCAGCAGCCAAGATCTATCCGGGACAGGGCTAACCGGGGAGCTGTTTTTT
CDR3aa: CASSQDLSGTGLTGELFF

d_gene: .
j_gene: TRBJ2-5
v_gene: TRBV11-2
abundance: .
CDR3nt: TGTGCCAGCAGCTTAGGGCTCGAAGAGACCCAGTACTTC
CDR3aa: CASSLGLEETQYF

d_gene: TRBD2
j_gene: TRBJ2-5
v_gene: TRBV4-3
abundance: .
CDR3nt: TGCGCCAGCAGCCAAGAACTAGCGTCAGAGACCCAGTACTTC
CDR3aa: CASSQELASETQYF

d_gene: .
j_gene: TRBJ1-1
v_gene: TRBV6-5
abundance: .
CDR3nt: TGTGCCAGCATGCGTACGGAGGACACTGAAGCTTTCTTT
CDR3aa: CASMRTEDTEAFF

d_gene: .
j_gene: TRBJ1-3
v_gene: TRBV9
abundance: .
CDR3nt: TGTGCCAGCAGCGCCAGAAACAGAAACACCATATATTTT
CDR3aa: CASSARNRNTIYF

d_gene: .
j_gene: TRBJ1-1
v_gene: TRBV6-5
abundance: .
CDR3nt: TGTGCCAGCAGTACGCACACTGAAGCTTTCTTT
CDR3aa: CASSTHTEAFF

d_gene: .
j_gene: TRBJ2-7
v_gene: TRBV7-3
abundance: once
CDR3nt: TGTGCCAGCAGCCTCCATACTGGAAAAGGGTACGAGCAGTACTTC
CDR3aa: CASSLHTGKGYEQYF

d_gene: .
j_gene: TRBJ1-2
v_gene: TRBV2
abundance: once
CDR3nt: TGTGCCAGCAGCGCGGGGGACCGTCAGGCCTATGGCTACACCTTC
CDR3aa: CASSAGDRQAYGYTF

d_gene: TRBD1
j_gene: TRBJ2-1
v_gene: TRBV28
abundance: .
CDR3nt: TGTGCCAGCAGCCAACAGGGGAAGGGCAATGAGCAGTTCTTC
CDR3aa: CASSQQGKGNEQFF

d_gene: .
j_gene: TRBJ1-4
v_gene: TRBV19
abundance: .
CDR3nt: TGTGCCAGTAGTATCGGGCCGGGCCGGGGAAGAGAAAAACTGTTTTTT
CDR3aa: CASSIGPGRGREKLFF